The present entry profiles one TCR beta chain with its context. The data were produced by immunoSEQ multiplex PCR, yet TCRdb's version contains in-frame clones alone and is incomplete. This table has roughly 250,000 clones, 80% to 85% appearing once. The data were taken from a study of Tregs in tolerant kidney transplant recipients. Trimming cost V 1 base and J 1 base, with 5 bases left between them. Germline V gives CDR1 MNHNS, CDR2 SASEGT. CDR3 length: 13 amino acids. This chain joins TRBV6-1 and TRBJ2-7; D gene unclear. This sequence originates from a human donor in good health. The sample comprised CD4+ T cells from blood. CDR3 residues: CASSEVGSYEQYF. The CDR3 DNA reads TGTGCCAGCAGTGAAGTGGGATCCTACGAGCAGTACTTC.